A single sample is the source of the 16 T cell receptor beta chains below, sequenced in a study of blood T cells in healthy people across ages. A J-beta primer mix and a sample-barcoded 5' primer were used in a second PCR of roughly 6 to 11 cycles. TCRdb re-called the 5' RACE reads with MiXCR, one entry per CDR3 protein. The data hold 710,000 or so distinct CDR3 sequences, with 22% observed a single time. The specimen was blood. These receptor sequences come from a man aged 70-80 years in good health.

The CDR3 sequence is CASSSGTAGSSSYEQYF. For the CDR3, the DNA is TGTGCCAGCAGCTCCGGAACGGCGGGGTCGAGCTCCTACGAGCAGTACTTC. The chain combines TRBV7-9 with TRBJ2-7, with D perhaps matching TRBD2 (6 bases). CDR1 and CDR2 from the germline V gene are SEHNR and FQNEAQ (reference sequence). This CDR3 has 17 residues. V lost 4 bases and J lost 0, with 19 bases in between.

The chain has TRBV12-3 or TRBV12-4 and TRBJ1-1, with D hard to call. The CDR3 consists of 14 residues. Between the trimmed V and J ends, which lost 6 bases and 1 base, there was a span of 12 bases. The CDR3 bases are TGTGCCAGCAGATCTCGGGAGACGAACACTGAAGCTTTCTTT. Translated, it gives CASRSRETNTEAFF.

On this clonotype: Relative to the germline gene, one junction end is altered; a read error may explain this. The CDR3 loop reads CASTRGDRANTQYF. CDR3 DNA sequence: TGTGCCAGCACTCGAGGAGACAGGGCCAATACGCAATATTTT. The chain is built from TRBV12-3 or TRBV12-4 and TRBJ2-3; TRBD1 matches 7 bases. CDR3 length: 14 amino acids.

Regarding this clonotype: A read error may account for a junction end that differs from germline. The V call is TRBV28, the J call TRBJ1-2; TRBD1 agrees at 8 bases. The CDR3 is made up of 15 amino acids. In germline, CDR1 is MDHEN, CDR2 SYDVKM. In DNA, the CDR3 is TGTGCCAGCAGTTCCTCAGGGGGCTGGGGCTATGGCTATACCTTC. Translating it yields CASSSSGGWGYGYTF.

V and J are TRBV4-1 and TRBJ1-2; TRBD1 agrees at 7 bases. This CDR3 region has 15 residues. V was clipped by 0 bases and J by 2 bases; unmatched bases: 3. CDR1 and CDR2 from the germline V gene are MGHRA and YSYEKL. The DNA of the CDR3 is TGCGCCAGCAGCCAAGACGACAGGGAAAACTATGGCTACACCTTC. Its protein is CASSQDDRENYGYTF.

This clonotype was counted between two and nine times. The V gene is TRBV5-1, the J gene TRBJ1-1; the match to TRBD1 covers 8 bases. Losses at the gene ends were 5 bases for V and 4 bases for J; bases not matched to a gene: 7. Germline CDR1 and CDR2: SGHRS and YFSETQ. This CDR3 spans 14 amino acids. The chain's CDR3 is CASSSQGAVTEAFF. The CDR3, as DNA: TGCGCCAGCAGTTCTCAGGGGGCCGTCACTGAAGCTTTCTTT.

The chain joins TRBV20-1 to TRBJ1-2, with TRBD1 matching 10 bases. Losses at the gene ends were 6 bases for V and 3 bases for J; bases not matched to a gene: 10. Germline CDR1 reads DFQATT; CDR2 reads SNEGSKA (reference sequence). This CDR3 contains 15 residues. The chain's CDR3 is CSATDRGREDYGYTF. The CDR3 DNA is TGCAGTGCCACAGACAGGGGGCGAGAGGACTATGGCTACACCTTC.

The rearrangement links TRBV11-2 to TRBJ1-1; TRBD1 matches at 7 bases. The length of the CDR3 is 16 residues. V dropped 5 bases and J dropped 5; count of bases not matched to a gene: 14. Germline CDR1 reads SGHAT; CDR2 reads FQNNGV. The CDR3 nucleotides read TGTGCCAGCAGCCCGTTGGCTTCCACAGGGGAAACTGAAGCTTTCTTT. Translating gives CASSPLASTGETEAFF.

This chain connects TRBV3-1 to TRBJ2-1; 11 bases match TRBD2. Germline loops: CDR1 LGHDT, CDR2 YNNKEL (reference sequence). This CDR3 is 16 amino acids long. V shed 4 bases, J shed 12 bases, and the junction held 14 bases outside the gene matches. Written as DNA, the CDR3 is TGTGCCAGCAGCCTTGGCCATCGACAGGGGACTAGCGGGCAGTTCTTC. This translates into CASSLGHRQGTSGQFF.

The V gene is TRBV5-1, the J gene TRBJ1-4; D is possibly TRBD1 (6 bases). CDR1 SGHRS and CDR2 YFSETQ come from the germline V gene. The ends were cut back, 4 bases at V and 9 bases at J, with 28 bases in the middle. This CDR3 is 18 amino acids long. CDR3 bases: TGCGCCAGCAGCCTCGGGGGCGGAGGGGACACCAGAAATAAAAAACTGTTTTTT. Translated: CASSLGGGGDTRNKKLFF.

This clonotype was observed a handful of times. The chain couples TRBV29-1 to TRBJ1-1; possibly TRBD1 for D (6 bases). The CDR3 contains 12 residues. The germline CDR1 and CDR2 sequences are SQVTM and ANQGSEA. With 6 bases removed from V and 1 base from J, the gap between germline ends came to 9 bases. CDR3 sequence: CSVPQGNTEAFF. DNA of the CDR3: TGCAGCGTACCACAGGGGAACACTGAAGCTTTCTTT.

The rearrangement joins TRBV5-1 to TRBJ1-1; D is ambiguous. Germline V gene data show CDR1 as SGHRS and CDR2 as YFSETQ. This CDR3 is 14 amino acids long. V was shortened by 4 bases and J by 4 bases, with 14 bases between the two germline ends. This chain's CDR3 is CASSPLRASTEAFF. The CDR3 DNA reads TGCGCCAGCAGCCCCCTACGGGCAAGCACTGAAGCTTTCTTT.

In its sample, this clonotype was seen a few times. The V and J genes are TRBV20-1 and TRBJ2-3; TRBD1 aligns across 8 bases. This CDR3 has 14 amino acids. V was clipped by 4 bases and J by 6 bases; unmatched bases: 9. Germline lookup yields CDR1 DFQATT and CDR2 SNEGSKA (reference sequence). The CDR3 region has the DNA TGCAGTGCTACACGGACAGGGAATAAGGATACGCAGTATTTT. Amino acid sequence: CSATRTGNKDTQYF.

The rearrangement joins TRBV7-9 to TRBJ2-5, with 8 bases aligning to TRBD2. TRBJ2-7 explains the end of the DNA better; the J call may be wrong. The CDR3 sequence is 15 residues long. Looked up from germline, CDR1 is SEHNR and CDR2 is FQNEAQ (reference sequence). CDR3 sequence: CASTEASGGSSEQYF. In nucleotides, the CDR3 is TGTGCCAGCACTGAAGCAAGCGGGGGCTCCAGCGAGCAGTACTTC.

This clonotype has just a few counts. This chain joins TRBV27 and TRBJ1-1; TRBD1 matches 7 bases. Germline V gene sequence: CDR1 MNHEY, CDR2 SMNVEV (reference sequence). CDR3 length: 15 amino acids. J was trimmed by 6 bases and V by 0 bases; bases with no gene match: 7. CDR3 residues: CASSLSPGGDSEAFF. The CDR3 DNA sequence: TGTGCCAGCAGTTTATCCCCAGGGGGTGACTCTGAAGCTTTCTTT.

The V and J genes are TRBV3-1 and TRBJ1-4, with no clear D. Germline V gene data show CDR1 as LGHDT and CDR2 as YNNKEL (reference sequence). The CDR3 sequence is 13 residues long. V gave up 3 bases and J gave up 7 bases, with 9 bases separating them. CDR3 loop: CASSHSPIEKLFF. CDR3 sequence (DNA): TGTGCCAGCAGCCATAGTCCGATTGAAAAACTGTTTTTT.